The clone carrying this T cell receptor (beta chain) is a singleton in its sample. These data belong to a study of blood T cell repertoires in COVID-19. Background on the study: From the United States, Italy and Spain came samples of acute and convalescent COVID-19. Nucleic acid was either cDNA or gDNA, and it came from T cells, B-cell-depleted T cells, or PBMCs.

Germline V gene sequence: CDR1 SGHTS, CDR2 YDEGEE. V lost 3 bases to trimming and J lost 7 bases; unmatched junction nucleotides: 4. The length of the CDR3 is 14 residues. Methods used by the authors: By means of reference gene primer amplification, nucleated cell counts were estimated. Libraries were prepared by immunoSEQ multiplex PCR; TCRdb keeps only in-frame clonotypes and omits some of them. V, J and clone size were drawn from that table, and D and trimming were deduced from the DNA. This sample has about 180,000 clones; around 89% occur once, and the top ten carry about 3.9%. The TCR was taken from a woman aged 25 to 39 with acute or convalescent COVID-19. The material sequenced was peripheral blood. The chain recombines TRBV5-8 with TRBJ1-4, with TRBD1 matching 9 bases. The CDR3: CASSSQGASEKLFF. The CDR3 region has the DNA TGTGCCAGCAGCTCACAGGGGGCGAGTGAAAAACTGTTTTTT.